This T cell receptor (beta chain) was sequenced in a study of identical twins (dated by TCRdb to 2015 to 2016). Background for the entire study: The study deep-sequenced TCR alpha and beta repertoires from monozygotic twins, unrelated adults of various ages and cord blood to test whether fetal clonotypes persist. Replicate twin experiments were performed at different times using different library preparation protocols to rule out contamination. The paper's findings and limits, for the study overall: In monozygotic twins, out-of-frame TCR alpha sharing was systematically underestimated by recombination models, although the models agreed with sharing between unrelated individuals. Compared with coincidental sharing between unrelated individuals, out-of-frame TCR alpha sequences shared between twins showed an excess of sequences with low generation probability. Because the same donors could not be followed over many years, conclusions were based on cross-sectional statistical analysis. A weaker excess of twin sharing was found in beta out-of-frame sequences because the signal-to-noise ratio was lowered by fewer shared sequences. Zero-insertion analyses could be partly confounded by invariant T cells such as MAIT and iNKT, though diverse VJ usage argued against such confounding for most clonotypes. Fewer insertions were carried by abundant cord blood beta clonotypes; a weaker similar trend was observed in young adult naive repertoires, while no such trend was observed in memory repertoires.

From cysteine to phenylalanine, the CDR3 is 15 amino acids long. The CDR3 DNA has 45 bases and is translated from base 1. The V end gives up 6 bases and the J end 5 bases, leaving 8 bases in the junction not matched to a gene. CDR1 and CDR2 were assigned from the germline V gene as KGHSH and LQKENI. Library creation used 5' RACE. Sequencing used an Illumina HiSeq 2000. A universal primer binding site was added through template switching, and the final cDNA carried a unique molecular identifier so that TCR cDNA molecules could be counted accurately. Specific primers in the conserved constant-segment region were used to synthesize first-strand cDNA for the TCR alpha and beta chains. To control for contamination, every cDNA library was double barcoded, receiving both a SMART-Mk sample barcode and Illumina barcodes. TruSeq adapter sequences along with Illumina sample barcodes were introduced in two successive PCR steps. The TCR alpha and beta cDNA libraries were sequenced on the Illumina HiSeq platform using custom primers. The source study handled its data this way. Unique molecular identifiers were extracted from raw reads with MiGEC, and CDR3 positions were determined with MiXCR. Recombination models were inferred per individual with the repgenHMM and IGoR tools using an EM algorithm. The analysis of shared clonotypes was done with the tcR package in R, with sharing normalized by the product of cloneset sizes. To study raw recombination without the effects of thymic and clonal selection, out-of-frame nonproductive sequences were analyzed. TCRdb trimmed the raw reads at Q25, called clones with MiXCR and kept productive beta chains. Rows matching on CDR3 protein sequence are summarized as one entry with the most common DNA and genes. V and J calls and clone size were set by TCRdb, not the authors. For this sample the table gives around 220,000 distinct CDR3 sequences, of which about an eighth were detected only once. In total, the top ten clones hold 7% to 9.5% of the sample.

Only healthy Caucasian donors were included. Miltenyi CD45RO+ enrichment and human naive T-cell isolation kits were used to isolate memory (CD45RO+) and naive T cells from PBMC. Remarks on this clonotype: Its antigen remains unidentified. Base-call qualities are not available, and no considerably larger clone is one nucleotide away.

Sample: memory (CD45RO+) T cells sorted from blood. According to the study, the label for this sample's cell subset or site signals: CD45RO+ enriched T cells. Recombination connected TRBV18 to TRBJ2-7; 12 bases in the middle match TRBD2. This receptor was identified in a woman younger than 30 in good health. At the DNA level, the sequence is TGTGCCAGCTCCGAGCTAGCGGGAGGGCGGCACGAGCAGTACTTC. The encoded protein is CASSELAGGRHEQYF.